This TCR beta chain was obtained from a study of shared clonotypes between healthy human individuals. Study-wide points: It was observed that roughly 5.5% of naive CD4 clonotypes were shared across four donors. A small donor pool kept down the genetic and exposure-history diversity that was represented. Larger richness was generally estimated for naive than memory subsets.

CD45RO-negative, CCR7-positively selected cells formed the naive CD8 fraction, excluding terminally differentiated effector memory CD45RA+ cells. Details on this clone: Its antigen remains unknown.

The authors split each subset's genomic DNA evenly across several immunoSEQ plates. Using immunoSEQ multiplex PCR, the repertoire was profiled, and TCRdb retains in-frame clones only, with some absent. The data show millions of clones, with approximately 94% seen just once and about 1.1% held by the top ten. This TCR was recovered from a man aged 18 to 29 in good health. Specimen: naive CD8+ T cells sorted from blood.

CDR3 region: CASSSPSRLAYEQYF. The CDR3 DNA is TGTGCCAGCAGCTCTCCTTCACGACTAGCCTACGAGCAGTACTTC. This chain connects TRBV7-9 to TRBJ2-7; perhaps TRBD2 as D (6 bases). The CDR3 runs 15 residues. Germline CDR1 and CDR2: SEHNR and FQNEAQ (reference sequence). Deletions cut 4 bases from V and 2 bases from J, with 15 bases between.